The clone carrying this T cell receptor beta chain was seen more than once but under ten times. TCRdb re-analysed the RT-PCR reads in MiXCR, keeping a single row per CDR3 protein. The table records 150,000 to 200,000 distinct CDR3 sequences, 24% of them present only once. This sample was taken from a study of patients and donors after allogeneic stem cell transplantation. CDR3 size: 13 residues. Trimming removed 1 base from V and 3 bases from J, with 6 bases in between. This receptor was taken from a human donor who was either an allogeneic HSCT recipient or a stem cell or donor lymphocyte infusion donor (not recorded which). It is not recorded whose cells these are; they may come from a transplant donor. What was sequenced was blood, either unsorted or a sorted T cell fraction (not recorded which). The chain is built from TRBV12-3 or TRBV12-4 and TRBJ1-1; no firm D call. The CDR3 protein is CASSLGEYTEAFF. CDR3 nucleotides: TGTGCCAGCAGTTTAGGGGAGTACACTGAAGCTTTCTTT.